This T cell receptor (beta chain) was found in a study of T cell changes during pregnancy in multiple sclerosis. The data were produced by immunoSEQ multiplex PCR, yet TCRdb's version contains in-frame clones alone and is incomplete. The sample carries about 41,000 clones, 89% recorded once. The source was CD4+ T cells from peripheral blood mononuclear cells, collected in the first trimester of pregnancy. The TCR was taken from a female donor with multiple sclerosis, enrolled in a pregnancy study.

CDR3 nucleotide sequence: TGTGCCATGGCCGGGACTAGCGGGTCAGATACGCAGTATTTT. This encodes CAMAGTSGSDTQYF. V usage is TRBV10-3 and J usage is TRBJ2-3, with TRBD2 identical over 12 bases. The germline CDR1 and CDR2 sequences are ENHRY and SYGVKD. The CDR3 spans 14 residues. Germline trimming cut 9 bases from V and 4 bases from J; bases unmatched to any gene: 5.